What follows is one T cell receptor beta chain and its context. The method was immunoSEQ multiplex PCR; TCRdb's version includes in-frame clones alone and lacks a portion of them. This sample has hundreds of thousands of clones, with about 97% found just once. The sample is drawn from a study of shared clonotypes between healthy human individuals. CDR3 size: 19 residues. Germline CDR1 reads SGHNT; CDR2 reads YENEEA. Germline trimming cut 2 bases from V and 3 bases from J; bases unmatched to any gene: 12. The genes are TRBV11-3 and TRBJ2-1; 11 bases align to TRBD2. The receptor was derived from a woman in her 30s in good health. The sample comprised naive CD4+ T cells sorted from blood. Subset given: CD45RA+ positively selected. The CDR3 reads CASSLTRLAGGPFYNEQFF. The CDR3 region has the DNA TGTGCCAGCAGCTTAACGCGTCTAGCGGGAGGCCCTTTCTACAATGAGCAGTTCTTC.